The 19 T cell receptor beta chains presented below share a single source sample, sequenced in a study of cytomegalovirus exposure and HLA in healthy donors. The PCR employed 60 Vbeta primers together with 13 Jbeta primers. Sequencing used immunoSEQ multiplex PCR; TCRdb keeps in-frame clones, though not all of them. The data hold about 140,000 clones, with 80% observed a single time. Sequenced: PBMCs. These receptors were taken from a man between 50 and 59 years old in good health and CMV-seronegative.

The chain couples TRBV25-1 to TRBJ1-6; the D is unclear. This CDR3 is 18 amino acids long. The V end was cut by 2 bases, the J end by 0 bases, with 14 bases between. CDR1 is MGHDK, CDR2 SYGVNS, per germline. The chain's CDR3 is CASSETPGSSSYNSPLHF. The CDR3 nucleotides read TGTGCCAGCAGTGAAACCCCCGGGTCTAGCTCCTATAATTCACCCCTCCACTTT.

The J gene is TRBJ2-1, the V gene TRBV7-9; 7 bases are shared with TRBD2. The V and J ends lost 5 bases and 9 bases, in that order; junction bases with no gene match: 13. This CDR3 spans 15 amino acids. Germline assignment: CDR1 SEHNR and CDR2 FQNEAQ (reference sequence). The CDR3 here is CASSVGRGVNGEQFF. The DNA for the CDR3 is TGTGCCAGCAGCGTCGGTCGGGGGGTGAATGGTGAGCAGTTCTTC.

This clone was observed a handful of times. The sample carries other DNA sequences with the same CDR3. This sequence joins TRBV7-9 and TRBJ2-7; a possible D gene is TRBD1 (6 bases). V gave up 5 bases and J gave up 4 bases, with 9 bases separating them. The CDR3 length is 12 residues. Germline CDR1 is SEHNR and CDR2 is FQNEAQ (reference sequence). The CDR3 nucleotides read TGTGCCAGCAGCCAGCAGGGGTACGAGCAGTACTTC. It is translated as CASSQQGYEQYF.

CDR3 protein: CASSLYGTVIHGNSPLHF. The CDR3 coding sequence is TGTGCCAGCAGCTTGTATGGGACAGTAATACATGGTAATTCACCCCTCCACTTT. The chain uses TRBV5-8 and TRBJ1-6, with 7 bases matching TRBD1. The CDR3 loop spans 18 amino acids. After removal of 1 base from V and 6 bases from J, the junction contained 13 bases not matched to a gene. Germline CDR1 is SGHTS and CDR2 is YDEGEE. Looking up the rest from reference TRBV5-8 and TRBJ1-6 gives the full variable domain: EAGVTQSPTHLIKTRGQQATLRCSPISGHTSVYWYQQALGLGLQFLLWYDEGEERNRGNFPPRFSGRQFPNYSSELNVNALELEDSALYLCASSLYGTVIHGNSPLHFGNGTRLTVT.

This clone was seen just once. This chain connects TRBV9 to TRBJ1-1; no definite D call. The germline gives CDR1 SGDLS, CDR2 YYNGEE. The ends were cut back, 0 bases at V and 3 bases at J, with 6 bases in the middle. This CDR3 spans 13 amino acids. CDR3 loop: CASSVDRDTEAFF. For the CDR3, the DNA is TGTGCCAGCAGCGTAGACCGGGACACTGAAGCTTTCTTT.

This chain uses TRBV6-5 with TRBJ1-1, with TRBD1 matching over 7 bases. The V gene's germline CDR1 is MNHEY and CDR2 SVGAGI. Trimming removed 6 bases from V and 7 bases from J; junction bases left unmatched: 5. The CDR3 totals 12 residues. The CDR3 DNA is TGTGCCAGCAGCTCCGGGACAGTTGAAGCTTTCTTT. This sequence encodes CASSSGTVEAFF.

This chain uses TRBV7-9 with TRBJ1-4; D unresolved. Germline V CDR1 and CDR2: SEHNR, FQNEAQ (reference sequence). This CDR3 has 14 amino acids. V shed 0 bases and J shed 5 bases, with 7 bases lying between them. The CDR3 spells CASSLATVNEKLFF. DNA of the CDR3: TGTGCCAGCAGCTTAGCTACAGTAAATGAAAAACTGTTTTTT.

This clone was recorded once. Additional DNA sequences in this sample encode the identical CDR3. V usage is TRBV5-4 and J usage is TRBJ1-4; 10 nucleotides line up with TRBD1. The germline V gene encodes CDR1 SGHNT and CDR2 YYREEE (reference sequence). The CDR3 consists of 14 residues. The trim removed 3 bases at V and 7 bases at J, leaving 3 bases unmatched. CDR3 coding DNA: TGTGCCAGCAGCTCGGACAGGGGGAGTGAAAAACTGTTTTTT. This codes for CASSSDRGSEKLFF.

The chain employs TRBV27 and TRBJ2-4; D uncertain. The ends were cut back, 8 bases at V and 0 bases at J, with 11 bases in the middle. CDR3 length equals 14 residues. Germline CDR1 reads MNHEY; CDR2 reads SMNVEV (reference sequence). CDR3 bases: TGTGCCAGCTCCGCGTCCGTAGCCAAAAACATTCAGTACTTC. Its protein product is CASSASVAKNIQYF.

The gene calls are TRBV21-1 and TRBJ2-5; the table's D call TRBD1 went unverified against the DNA. TRBV21-1 is reported as a pseudogene. The CDR3 is 15 amino acids. The CDR3 reads CASSKARPGKETQYF. As DNA, the CDR3 is TGTGCCAGCAGCAAAGCACGGCCAGGGAAAGAGACCCAGTACTTC.

The chain employs TRBV27 and TRBJ1-1, with a tentative D call TRBD1 (6 bases). This CDR3 contains 13 residues. The ends were cut back, 9 bases at V and 0 bases at J, with 11 bases in the middle. Germline V gene sequence: CDR1 MNHEY, CDR2 SMNVEV (reference sequence). The CDR3 here is CASWTVMNTEAFF. DNA of the CDR3: TGTGCCAGTTGGACAGTTATGAACACTGAAGCTTTCTTT.

The chain combines TRBV11-3 with TRBJ2-1; D might be TRBD2 (6 bases). V was pared by 4 bases and J by 8 bases, with 15 bases between. This CDR3 is 14 amino acids long. The germline CDR1 and CDR2 sequences are SGHNT and YENEEA. The CDR3 coding sequence is TGTGCCAGCAGCTCCCGACTAGGGGAACATGAGCAGTTCTTC. It translates to CASSSRLGEHEQFF.

This chain uses TRBV30 with TRBJ1-5; no clear D gene. Looked up from germline, CDR1 is GTSNPN and CDR2 is SVGIG (reference sequence). This CDR3 has 14 residues. Trimming removed 0 bases from V and 0 bases from J, with 6 bases in between. The CDR3 here is CAWSVVYSNQPQHF. The CDR3 DNA sequence: TGTGCCTGGAGTGTAGTCTATAGCAATCAGCCCCAGCATTTT. Full variable domain (rest looked up from reference TRBV30 and TRBJ1-5): SQTIHQWPATLVQPVGSPLSLECTVEGTSNPNLYWYRQAAGRGLQLLFYSVGIGQISSEVPQNLSASRPQDRQFILSSKKLLLSDSGFYLCAWSVVYSNQPQHFGDGTRLSIL.

The chain joins TRBV28 to TRBJ2-1, with 7 positions matching TRBD1. V lost 8 bases and J lost 7; bases outside the gene matches: 8. The CDR3 extends over 13 amino acids. Germline loops: CDR1 MDHEN, CDR2 SYDVKM. This chain's CDR3 is CASGWTGLNEQFF. The CDR3 bases are TGTGCCAGCGGCTGGACAGGTTTGAATGAGCAGTTCTTC.

This clone turned up a few times. The chain is built from TRBV11-3 and TRBJ2-3, with D possibly TRBD2 on 6 matching bases. CDR1 is SGHNT and CDR2 is YENEEA in the germline V gene. The CDR3 is made up of 17 amino acids. V was pared by 5 bases and J by 6 bases, with 24 bases between. CDR3 loop: CASSPNGGVTSIDTQYF. The CDR3 nucleotides read TGTGCCAGCAGCCCAAACGGGGGAGTAACTTCCATCGATACGCAGTATTTT. Supplemented by reference TRBV11-3 and TRBJ2-3, the full variable domain reads EAGVVQSPRYKIIEKKQPVAFWCNPISGHNTLYWYLQNLGQGPELLIRYENEEAVDDSQLPKDRFSAERLKGVDSTLKIQPAELGDSAVYLCASSPNGGVTSIDTQYFGPGTRLTVL.

J is TRBJ2-1 and V is TRBV6-1; maybe TRBD1 (6 bases). Germline lookup yields CDR1 MNHNS and CDR2 SASEGT. V was cut by 2 bases and J by 4 bases, with 21 bases left in between. CDR3 length: 18 residues. As DNA, the CDR3 is TGTGCCAGCAGTGAATTGGGGCAGGACAGCCCATCTTACAATGAGCAGTTCTTC. Protein sequence: CASSELGQDSPSYNEQFF.

CDR3 sequence (DNA): TGTGCCAGCAGCACACCTCGGGGACTCTTCGACGAGCAGTACTTC. It specifies CASSTPRGLFDEQYF. The gene calls are TRBV6-5 and TRBJ2-7; perhaps TRBD2 as D (6 bases). This CDR3 region has 15 residues. The germline CDR1 and CDR2 sequences are MNHEY and SVGAGI. V was cut by 6 bases and J by 5 bases, with 20 bases left in between.

This clone occurred once. The chain has TRBV29-1 and TRBJ1-5; 7 positions match TRBD1. The V and J ends lost 4 bases and 4 bases, in that order; junction bases with no gene match: 1. CDR1 and CDR2 (germline): SQVTM, ANQGSEA. This CDR3 spans 12 amino acids. CDR3 coding DNA: TGCAGCGTTGGGGGACAGAATCAGCCCCAGCATTTT. Encoded protein: CSVGGQNQPQHF. Complete variable domain (other parts from reference TRBV29-1 and TRBJ1-5): SAVISQKPSRDICQRGTSLTIQCQVDSQVTMMFWYRQQPGQSLTLIATANQGSEATYESGFVIDKFPISRPNLTFSTLTVSNMSPEDSSIYLCSVGGQNQPQHFGDGTRLSIL.

This chain joins TRBV5-1 and TRBJ1-3, with 7 bases lining up with TRBD1. This CDR3 region has 14 residues. From germline, CDR1 is SGHRS and CDR2 YFSETQ. Losses at the gene ends were 4 bases for V and 4 bases for J; bases not matched to a gene: 5. This CDR3 is CASSPTGTGNTIYF. CDR3 coding DNA: TGCGCCAGCAGCCCGACAGGGACCGGAAACACCATATATTTT.